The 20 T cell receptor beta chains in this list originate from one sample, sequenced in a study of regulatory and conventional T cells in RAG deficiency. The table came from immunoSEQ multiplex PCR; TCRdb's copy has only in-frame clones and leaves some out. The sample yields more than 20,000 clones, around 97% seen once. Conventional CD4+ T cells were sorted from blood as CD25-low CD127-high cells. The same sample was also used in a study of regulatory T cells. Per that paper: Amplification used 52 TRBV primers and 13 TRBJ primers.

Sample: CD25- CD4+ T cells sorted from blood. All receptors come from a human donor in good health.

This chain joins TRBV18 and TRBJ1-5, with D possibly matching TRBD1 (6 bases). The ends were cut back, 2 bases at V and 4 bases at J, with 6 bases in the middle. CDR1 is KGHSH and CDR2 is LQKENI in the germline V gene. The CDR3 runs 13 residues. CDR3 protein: CASSPGQNQPQHF. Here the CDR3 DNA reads TGTGCCAGCTCACCAGGACAGAATCAGCCCCAGCATTTT.

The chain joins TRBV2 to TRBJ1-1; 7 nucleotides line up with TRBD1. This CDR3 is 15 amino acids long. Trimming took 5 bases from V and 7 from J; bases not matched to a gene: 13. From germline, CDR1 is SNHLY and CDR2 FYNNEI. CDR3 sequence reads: CASSSLQGVGSEAFF. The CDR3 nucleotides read TGTGCCAGCAGTTCTTTGCAGGGGGTTGGGAGTGAAGCTTTCTTT.

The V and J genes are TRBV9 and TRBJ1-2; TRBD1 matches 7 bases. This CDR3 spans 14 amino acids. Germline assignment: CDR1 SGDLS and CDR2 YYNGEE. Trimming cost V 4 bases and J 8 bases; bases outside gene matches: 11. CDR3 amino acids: CASSPQGGAGGYTF. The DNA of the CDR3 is TGTGCCAGCAGCCCCCAGGGGGGCGCGGGAGGCTACACCTTC.

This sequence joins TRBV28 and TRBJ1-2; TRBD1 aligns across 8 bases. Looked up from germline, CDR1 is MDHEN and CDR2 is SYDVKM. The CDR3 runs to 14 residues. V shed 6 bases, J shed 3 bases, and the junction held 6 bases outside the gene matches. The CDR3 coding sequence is TGTGCCAGCAGCCGATCAGGGGGCGACTATGGCTACACCTTC. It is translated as CASSRSGGDYGYTF.

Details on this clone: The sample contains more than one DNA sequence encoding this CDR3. CDR3 DNA: TGTGCCAGCAGCCCCCGGGACATGGATTCACCCCTCCACTTT. It translates to CASSPRDMDSPLHF. The V and J genes are TRBV11-2 and TRBJ1-6; a possible D gene is TRBD1 (6 bases). There are 14 residues in the CDR3. Trimming left V 5 bases short and J 8 bases short, with 13 bases between. Per germline, CDR1 SGHAT and CDR2 FQNNGV.

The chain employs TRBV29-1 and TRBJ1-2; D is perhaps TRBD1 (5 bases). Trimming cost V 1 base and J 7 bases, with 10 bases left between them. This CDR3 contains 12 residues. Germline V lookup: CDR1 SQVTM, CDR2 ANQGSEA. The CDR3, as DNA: TGCAGCGTTGAAGGTCAGGGAGGTGGCTACACCTTC. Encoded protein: CSVEGQGGGYTF.

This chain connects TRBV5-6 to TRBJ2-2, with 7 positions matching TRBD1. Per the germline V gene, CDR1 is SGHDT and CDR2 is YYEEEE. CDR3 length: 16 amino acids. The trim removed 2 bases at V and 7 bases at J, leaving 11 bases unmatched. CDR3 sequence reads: CASSFYSTGPGGELFF. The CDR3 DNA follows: TGTGCCAGCAGCTTCTACTCGACAGGGCCAGGCGGGGAGCTGTTTTTT.

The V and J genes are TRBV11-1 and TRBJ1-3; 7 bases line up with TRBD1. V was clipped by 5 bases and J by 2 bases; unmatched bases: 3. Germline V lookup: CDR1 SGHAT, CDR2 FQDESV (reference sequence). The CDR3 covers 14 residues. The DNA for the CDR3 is TGTGCCAGCAGCAGACAGGGTGCTGGAAACACCATATATTTT. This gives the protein CASSRQGAGNTIYF.

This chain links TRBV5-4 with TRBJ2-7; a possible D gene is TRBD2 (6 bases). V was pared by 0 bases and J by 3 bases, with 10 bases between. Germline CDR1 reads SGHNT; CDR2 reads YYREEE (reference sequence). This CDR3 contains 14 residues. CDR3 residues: CASSLVQGGYEQYF. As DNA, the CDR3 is TGTGCCAGCAGCTTGGTTCAGGGAGGCTACGAGCAGTACTTC.

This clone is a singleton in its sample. CDR3 region: CASSLDLEGSYTF. In DNA form, the CDR3 reads TGTGCCAGCAGCTTAGATTTAGAGGGTAGCTACACCTTC. The genes are TRBV11-2 and TRBJ1-2, with D unclear. Trimming shortened V by 0 bases and J by 9 bases, and 11 bases separated the two germline ends. The CDR3 consists of 13 residues. Germline V lookup: CDR1 SGHAT, CDR2 FQNNGV.

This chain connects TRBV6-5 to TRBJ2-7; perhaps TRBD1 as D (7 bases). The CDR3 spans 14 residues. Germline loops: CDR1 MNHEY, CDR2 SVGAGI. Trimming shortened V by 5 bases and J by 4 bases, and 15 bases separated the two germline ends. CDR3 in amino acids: CASSQGGLSYEQYF. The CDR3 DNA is TGTGCCAGCAGTCAGGGGGGCCTCTCTTACGAGCAGTACTTC.

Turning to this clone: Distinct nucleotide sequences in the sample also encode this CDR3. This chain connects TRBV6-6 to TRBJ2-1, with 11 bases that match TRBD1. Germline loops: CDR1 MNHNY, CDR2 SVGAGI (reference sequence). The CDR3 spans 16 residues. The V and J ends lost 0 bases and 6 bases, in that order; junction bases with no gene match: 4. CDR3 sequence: CASSYSGQGALNEQFF. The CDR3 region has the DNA TGTGCCAGCAGTTACTCAGGACAGGGGGCCCTCAATGAGCAGTTCTTC.

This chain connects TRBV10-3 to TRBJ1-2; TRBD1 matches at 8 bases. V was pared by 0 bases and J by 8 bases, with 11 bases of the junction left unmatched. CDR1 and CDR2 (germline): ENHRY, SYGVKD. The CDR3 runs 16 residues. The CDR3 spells CAISESTKDRASGYTF. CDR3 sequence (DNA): TGTGCCATCAGTGAGTCTACGAAGGACAGGGCAAGCGGCTACACCTTC.

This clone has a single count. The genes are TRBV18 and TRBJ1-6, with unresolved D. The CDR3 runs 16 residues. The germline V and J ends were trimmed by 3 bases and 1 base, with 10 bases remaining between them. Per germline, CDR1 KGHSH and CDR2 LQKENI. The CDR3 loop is CASSPRDMSYNSPLHF. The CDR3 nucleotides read TGTGCCAGCTCACCGCGCGACATGTCCTATAATTCACCCCTCCACTTT.

For the CDR3, the DNA is TGTGCCAGTAGACGACTAGCGGGGTCACAAGAGACCCAGTACTTC. Translation: CASRRLAGSQETQYF. J is TRBJ2-5 and V is TRBV19; TRBD2 agrees at 11 bases. The length of the CDR3 is 15 residues. Germline trimming cut 6 bases from V and 2 bases from J; bases unmatched to any gene: 5. Germline V gives CDR1 LNHDA, CDR2 SQIVND (reference sequence).

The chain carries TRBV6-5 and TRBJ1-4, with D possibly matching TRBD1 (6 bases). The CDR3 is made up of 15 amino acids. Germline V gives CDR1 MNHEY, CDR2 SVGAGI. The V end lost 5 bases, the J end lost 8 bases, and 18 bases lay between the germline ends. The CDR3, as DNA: TGTGCCAGCAGTAGATCAGGGGCGATGGGCGAAAAACTGTTTTTT. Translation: CASSRSGAMGEKLFF.

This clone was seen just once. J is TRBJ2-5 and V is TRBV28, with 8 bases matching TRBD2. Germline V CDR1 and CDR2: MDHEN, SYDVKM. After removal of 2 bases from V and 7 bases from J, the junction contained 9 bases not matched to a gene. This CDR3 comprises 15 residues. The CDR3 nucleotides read TGTGCCAGCAGTTTACCTACTAGCGGCCGGGCGACCCAGTACTTC. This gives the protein CASSLPTSGRATQYF.

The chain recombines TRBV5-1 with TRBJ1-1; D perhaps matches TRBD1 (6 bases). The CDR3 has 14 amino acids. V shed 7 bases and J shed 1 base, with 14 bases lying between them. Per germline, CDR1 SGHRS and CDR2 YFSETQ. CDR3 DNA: TGCGCCAGCGGGAGCGGGACACCGAACACTGAAGCTTTCTTT. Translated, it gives CASGSGTPNTEAFF.

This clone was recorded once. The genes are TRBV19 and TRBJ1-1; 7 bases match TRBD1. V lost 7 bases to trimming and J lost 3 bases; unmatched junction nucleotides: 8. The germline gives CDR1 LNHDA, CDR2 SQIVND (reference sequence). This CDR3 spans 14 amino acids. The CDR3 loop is CASNKGAVDTEAFF. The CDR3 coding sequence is TGTGCCAGTAATAAGGGGGCCGTGGACACTGAAGCTTTCTTT.

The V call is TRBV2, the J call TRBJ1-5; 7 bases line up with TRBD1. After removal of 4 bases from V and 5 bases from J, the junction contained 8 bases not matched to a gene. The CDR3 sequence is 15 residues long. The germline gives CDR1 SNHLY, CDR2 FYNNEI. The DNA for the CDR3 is TGTGCCAGCAGTGTACAGGGGATCCGCGATCAGCCCCAGCATTTT. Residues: CASSVQGIRDQPQHF.